Presented here are 5 T cell receptor beta chains from one specimen sequenced in a study of T cell repertoires in cytomegalovirus infection. TCRdb re-called the reads through MiXCR, storing one row per CDR3 protein. Of roughly 500,000 distinct CDR3 sequences in the sample, around 11% were seen once. The sample consisted of PBMCs. These receptors originate from a human donor in good health (CMV status not recorded). Some clones in this sample may be carry-over from other donors' samples.

The CDR3 reads CASSPGGMPGANVLTF. The CDR3 coding sequence is TGTGCCAGCAGCCCGGGGGGGATGCCTGGGGCCAACGTCCTGACTTTC. The rearrangement joins TRBV5-4 to TRBJ2-6, with 8 nucleotides matching TRBD2. The CDR3 sequence is 16 residues long. Germline CDR1 SGHNT, CDR2 YYREEE (reference sequence). With V trimmed by 4 bases and J by 2 bases, 5 bases remained unmatched. The whole variable domain, remainder taken from reference TRBV5-4 and TRBJ2-6, is ETGVTQSPTHLIKTRGQQVTLRCSSQSGHNTVSWYQQALGQGPQFIFQYYREEENGRGNFPPRFSGLQFPNYSSELNVNALELDDSALYLCASSPGGMPGANVLTFGAGSRLTVL.

In this sample, this clonotype turned up a few times. The genes are TRBV19 and TRBJ1-5; 10 bases match TRBD1. V lost 8 bases and J lost 2; bases outside the gene matches: 15. Germline V gene data show CDR1 as LNHDA and CDR2 as SQIVND (reference sequence). This CDR3 comprises 18 residues. As DNA, the CDR3 is TGTGCCAGTCTCTCGGGACAGGGGTTACGTGGGGGCAATCAGCCCCAGCATTTT. Translated: CASLSGQGLRGGNQPQHF.

This clonotype was seen many times. The chain links TRBV7-2 to TRBJ2-1; D is uncertain. Deletions cut 0 bases from V and 0 bases from J, with 9 bases between. CDR1 is SGHTA, CDR2 FQGNSA, per germline. The CDR3 consists of 16 residues. The CDR3 DNA follows: TGTGCCAGCAGCTTAGCCAGCGCAAGCTCCTACAATGAGCAGTTCTTC. This encodes CASSLASASSYNEQFF.

This clonotype appeared many times. The chain has TRBV7-3 and TRBJ1-1, with TRBD1 identical over 10 bases. V was pared by 3 bases and J by 4 bases, with 5 bases of the junction left unmatched. The CDR3 spans 15 residues. Germline CDR1 is SGHTA and CDR2 is FQGTGA. In DNA, the CDR3 is TGTGCCAGCAGCTTGACAGGGGGCGAAGCCACTGAAGCTTTCTTT. Protein sequence: CASSLTGGEATEAFF. The variable domain in full, completed from reference TRBV7-3 and TRBJ1-1, reads GAGVSQTPSNKVTEKGKYVELRCDPISGHTALYWYRQSLGQGPEFLIYFQGTGAADDSGLPNDRFFAVRPEGSVSTLKIQRTERGDSAVYLCASSLTGGEATEAFFGQGTRLTVV.

This chain joins TRBV7-2 and TRBJ1-1; 9 nucleotides line up with TRBD1. This CDR3 is built from 13 residues. With 8 bases clipped from V and 6 bases from J, the junction kept 7 bases outside the gene matches. The germline gives CDR1 SGHTA, CDR2 FQGNSA. The CDR3, as DNA: TGTGCCAGCTTGGGACAGGGAGTCGCTGAAGCTTTCTTT. This encodes CASLGQGVAEAFF.